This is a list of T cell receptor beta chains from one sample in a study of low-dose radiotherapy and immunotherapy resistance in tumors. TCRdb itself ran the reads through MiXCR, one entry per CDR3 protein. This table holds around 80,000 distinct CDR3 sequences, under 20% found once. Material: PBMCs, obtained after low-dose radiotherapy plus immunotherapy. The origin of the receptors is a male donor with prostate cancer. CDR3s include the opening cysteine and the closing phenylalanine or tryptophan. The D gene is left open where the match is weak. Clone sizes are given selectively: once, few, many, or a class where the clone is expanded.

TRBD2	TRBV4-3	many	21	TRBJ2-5	CASSQEGAGLAGVIPQETQYF	TGCGCCAGCAGCCAAGAGGGGGCAGGACTAGCGGGAGTTATCCCTCAAGAGACCCAGTACTTC
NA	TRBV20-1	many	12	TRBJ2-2	CSGWENTGELFF	TGCAGTGGATGGGAGAACACCGGGGAGCTGTTTTTT
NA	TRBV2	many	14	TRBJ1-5	CASQQGYGNQPQHF	TGTGCCAGCCAACAGGGATACGGCAATCAGCCCCAGCATTTT
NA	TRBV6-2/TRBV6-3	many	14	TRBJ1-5	CASSWTASNQPQHF	TGTGCCAGCAGCTGGACGGCTTCCAATCAGCCCCAGCATTTT
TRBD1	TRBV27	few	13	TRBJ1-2	CASSPRGMGGYTF	TGTGCCAGCAGTCCCAGGGGGATGGGCGGCTACACCTTC
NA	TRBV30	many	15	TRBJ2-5	CAWRTGELVVETQYF	TGTGCCTGGAGGACCGGGGAACTAGTTGTGGAGACCCAGTACTTC
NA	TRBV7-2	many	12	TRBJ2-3	CASSQRTDTQYF	TGTGCCAGCAGCCAACGCACAGATACGCAGTATTTT
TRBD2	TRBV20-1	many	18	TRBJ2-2	CSAGPASGRVMGTGELFF	TGCAGTGCTGGACCTGCTAGCGGGAGGGTTATGGGCACCGGGGAGCTGTTTTTT
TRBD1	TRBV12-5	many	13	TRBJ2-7	CASGPSTGSEQYF	TGTGCTAGTGGTCCGTCGACAGGGAGCGAGCAGTACTTC
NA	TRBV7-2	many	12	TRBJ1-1	CALQTGNTEAFF	TGTGCCCTACAAACCGGGAACACTGAAGCTTTCTTT
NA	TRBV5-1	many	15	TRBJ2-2	CASSLQGGNTGELFF	TGCGCCAGCAGCTTGCAGGGGGGTAACACCGGGGAGCTGTTTTTT
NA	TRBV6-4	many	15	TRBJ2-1	CASSSQRSTYNEQFF	TGTGCCAGCAGTTCACAGAGATCAACTTACAATGAGCAGTTCTTC
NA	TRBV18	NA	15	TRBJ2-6	CASSPENSGANVLTF	TGTGCCAGCTCGCCTGAAAACTCTGGGGCCAACGTCCTGACTTTC
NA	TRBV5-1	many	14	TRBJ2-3	CASSSSAYADTQYF	TGCGCCAGCAGCTCGAGTGCTTATGCAGATACGCAGTATTTT
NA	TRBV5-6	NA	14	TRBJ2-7	CASSPPQDRGEQYF	TGTGCCAGCAGCCCACCTCAAGACCGTGGCGAGCAGTACTTC
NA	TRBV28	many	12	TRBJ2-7	CASSRPAYEQYF	TGTGCCAGCAGTAGGCCGGCCTACGAGCAGTACTTC
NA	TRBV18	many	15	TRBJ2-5	CASSPNARGQETQYF	TGTGCCAGCTCACCCAATGCCCGGGGGCAAGAGACCCAGTACTTC
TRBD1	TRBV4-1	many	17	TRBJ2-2	CASSQRLGQGQAGELFF	TGCGCCAGCAGCCAACGCCTGGGACAGGGGCAAGCCGGGGAGCTGTTTTTT
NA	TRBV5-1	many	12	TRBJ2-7	CASSQGAYEQYF	TGCGCCAGCAGCCAGGGTGCCTACGAGCAGTACTTC
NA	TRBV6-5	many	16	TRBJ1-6	CASSRTAQGLNSPLHF	TGTGCCAGCAGCCGAACGGCACAGGGCCTTAATTCACCCCTCCACTTT
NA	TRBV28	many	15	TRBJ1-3	CASSLGAGRGNTIYF	TGTGCCAGCAGTTTGGGAGCAGGGAGGGGAAACACCATATATTTT
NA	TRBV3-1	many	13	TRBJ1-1	CASSQVRNTEAFF	TGTGCCAGCAGCCAAGTTCGAAACACTGAAGCTTTCTTT
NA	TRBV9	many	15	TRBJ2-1	CASSVVGAIYNEQFF	TGTGCCAGCAGCGTAGTTGGGGCGATATACAATGAGCAGTTCTTC
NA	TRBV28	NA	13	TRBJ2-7	CASSLYGGREQYF	TGTGCCAGCAGTTTATACGGGGGGCGCGAGCAGTACTTC
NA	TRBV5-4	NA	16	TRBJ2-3	CASSSRVRTGTDTQYF	TGTGCCAGCAGCTCCCGGGTCCGGACTGGCACAGATACGCAGTATTTT
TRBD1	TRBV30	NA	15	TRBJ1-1	CAWCPDRGRGTEAFF	TGTGCCTGGTGTCCGGACAGGGGGCGAGGAACTGAAGCTTTCTTT